These 12 T cell receptor beta chains share one sample of origin, sequenced in a study of blood T cell repertoires in COVID-19. Using immunoSEQ multiplex PCR, the repertoire was profiled, and TCRdb retains in-frame clones only, with some absent. This sample has over 300,000 clones, with approximately 90% found just once. The sample consisted of PBMCs or T cells enriched from blood (not recorded which). These TCRs come from a woman aged 40 to 49 who had recovered from COVID-19.

The chain carries TRBV29-1 and TRBJ2-7; 8 positions match TRBD1. Germline V gene sequence: CDR1 SQVTM, CDR2 ANQGSEA. The CDR3 sequence is 14 residues long. Trimming at V came to 6 bases and at J to 5 bases, leaving 12 bases not matched to a gene. The CDR3: CSVRGRRGQDEQYF. For the CDR3, the DNA is TGCAGCGTCCGCGGCCGCAGGGGGCAGGACGAGCAGTACTTC.

The V and J genes are TRBV5-1 and TRBJ2-7; the D is unclear. The germline V and J ends were trimmed by 0 bases and 3 bases, with 13 bases remaining between them. CDR1 and CDR2 (germline): SGHRS, YFSETQ. The CDR3 length is 15 residues. As DNA, the CDR3 is TGCGCCAGCAGCTTGGAACTTAACAGAAACTACGAGCAGTACTTC. This codes for CASSLELNRNYEQYF.

The chain recombines TRBV10-3 with TRBJ1-2, with 9 bases that match TRBD1. V gave up 4 bases and J gave up 5 bases; unmatched junction bases: 11. Germline V gene lookup returns CDR1 ENHRY and CDR2 SYGVKD. CDR3 length: 16 residues. The CDR3 coding sequence is TGTGCCATCAGTGGCCCGGGACAGGGCTCCGGATATGGCTACACCTTC. Its protein product is CAISGPGQGSGYGYTF.

Note on this clone: A single base separates this from a much larger clone, so it may be a read error. The sample carries other DNA sequences with the same CDR3. The chain recombines TRBV7-3 with TRBJ1-2; TRBD1 matches at 9 bases. The J segment lost 2 bases and the V segment lost 4 bases, leaving 2 bases of the junction unmatched. CDR1 is SGHTA and CDR2 is FQGTGA in the germline V gene. This CDR3 region has 14 residues. The CDR3 DNA reads as TGTGCCAGCAGCTCAGGGACAGGGAACTATGGCTACACCTTC. Residues: CASSSGTGNYGYTF.

V is TRBV5-6 and J is TRBJ2-7; TRBD2 agrees at 10 bases. Germline V lookup: CDR1 SGHDT, CDR2 YYEEEE. The CDR3 is 15 residues long. V lost 2 bases, J lost 2 bases, and 4 bases stayed unmatched. The CDR3 region has the DNA TGTGCCAGCAGCTTTCTAGCGGGAGTTCCCTACGAGCAGTACTTC. Its protein product is CASSFLAGVPYEQYF.

The V call is TRBV5-5, the J call TRBJ2-1, with TRBD2 as a possible D gene (5 bases). The length of the CDR3 is 15 residues. Germline V lookup: CDR1 SGHKS, CDR2 YYEKEE (reference sequence). V gave up 2 bases and J gave up 9 bases, with 18 bases separating them. Written as DNA, the CDR3 is TGTGCCAGCAGCTTCCCGGGATCCCAAGGCGGTGAGCAGTTCTTC. It translates to CASSFPGSQGGEQFF.

The CDR3 bases are TGTGCCAGCTCGCCCACCCGACTAGCGGGAGGAAATGAGCAGTTCTTC. This gives the protein CASSPTRLAGGNEQFF. V usage is TRBV25-1 and J usage is TRBJ2-1, with 13 nucleotides matching TRBD2. J gave up 7 bases and V 8 bases, and 11 bases lay outside the gene matches. The V gene's germline CDR1 is MGHDK and CDR2 SYGVNS. This CDR3 is built from 16 residues.

The J gene is TRBJ2-2, the V gene TRBV25-1; D remains unclear. This CDR3 contains 14 residues. V gave up 3 bases and J gave up 0 bases, with 5 bases separating them. In germline, CDR1 is MGHDK, CDR2 SYGVNS. For the CDR3, the DNA is TGTGCCAGCAGTGAGTCCGCGAACACCGGGGAGCTGTTTTTT. It encodes CASSESANTGELFF. The entire variable domain, with the rest obtained from reference TRBV25-1 and TRBJ2-2, is as follows: EADIYQTPRYLVIGTGKKITLECSQTMGHDKMYWYQQDPGMELHLIHYSYGVNSTEKGDLSSESTVSRIRTEHFPLTLESARPSHTSQYLCASSESANTGELFFGEGSRLTVL.

This chain uses TRBV11-1 with TRBJ2-2, with a weak D call TRBD1 (6 bases). There are 14 residues in the CDR3. Trimming took off 4 bases at V and 6 bases at J, with 12 bases between the two ends. Germline V gene sequence: CDR1 SGHAT, CDR2 FQDESV (reference sequence). CDR3 coding DNA: TGTGCCAGCAGCTCACAGGGAACATCCGGGGAGCTGTTTTTT. It translates to CASSSQGTSGELFF.

The gene calls are TRBV11-2 and TRBJ2-5; perhaps TRBD1 as D (6 bases). V lost 5 bases, J lost 1 base, and 14 bases lay in between. This CDR3 contains 15 residues. Germline V lookup: CDR1 SGHAT, CDR2 FQNNGV. CDR3 DNA: TGTGCCAGCAGCCCGAAGGGGGAGACCCAAGAGACCCAGTACTTC. The encoded protein is CASSPKGETQETQYF. Drawing the rest from reference TRBV11-2 and TRBJ2-5, the complete variable domain is EAGVAQSPRYKIIEKRQSVAFWCNPISGHATLYWYQQILGQGPKLLIQFQNNGVVDDSQLPKDRFSAERLKGVDSTLKIQPAKLEDSAVYLCASSPKGETQETQYFGPGTRLLVL.

The rearrangement links TRBV7-3 to TRBJ2-5; 9 bases line up with TRBD1. CDR3 length: 15 amino acids. Germline CDR1 and CDR2: SGHTA and FQGTGA. J gave up 4 bases and V 3 bases, and 6 bases lay outside the gene matches. DNA for the CDR3: TGTGCCAGCAGCTTCGCACGGACAGGGGCAGAGACCCAGTACTTC. Protein product: CASSFARTGAETQYF.

J is TRBJ2-3 and V is TRBV3-1 (or the pseudogene TRBV3-2); TRBD1 is a possible D gene (6 bases). Germline lookup yields CDR1 LGHDT and CDR2 YNNKEL (reference sequence). This CDR3 spans 15 amino acids. Trimming pared 3 bases from V and 8 bases from J, leaving 18 bases between. CDR3 amino acids: CASSQTGFSTATQYF. The CDR3 DNA sequence: TGTGCCAGCAGCCAGACAGGTTTTAGCACGGCTACGCAGTATTTT.